This entry concerns a single T cell receptor (beta chain). It lacks a known antigen. Base qualities are not provided; no much larger clone lies one nucleotide away. This record comes from a study of shared clonotypes between healthy human individuals (TCRdb year 2020). Regarding the complete study: The cohort included three men and a couple of women between 18 and 49 years of age. For each donor, CD4 naive and CD4 memory were each given three plates, CD8 naive was given two plates, and CD8 memory was given one plate. To estimate repertoire size and how much clonotype sharing occurs between individuals, the study deeply sequenced the blood TCR repertoires of several healthy adults. To increase sequencing depth and limit assay-specific biases, different laboratories used diverse techniques to prepare libraries and sequence TCR repertoires. Each donor's leukapheresis produced roughly between about 0.8 and 10 billion PBMCs. What the study reported, not specific to this receptor: When a handful of donors were compared, the shared fraction of clonotypes was approximately 5% for naive CD4, 3.5% for naive CD8, about 2.4% for memory CD4, and around 0.4% for memory CD8. Based on pairwise subsampling, the degree of clonotype sharing among donors was expected to be affected by sequencing depth. Only blood was sampled, and tissue TCR repertoires likely differ from those in blood. The genetic and exposure-history diversity represented was limited by the small number of donors. Even with the large sequencing depth, rarefaction of the sorted-subset datasets indicated that sequencing was incomplete. Naive subsets generally had larger estimated clonotype richness than memory subsets. Compared with non-shared clonotypes, the clonotypes found in all four sorted-subset donors had higher generation probabilities.

Its CDR3 holds 11 amino acids, cysteine through phenylalanine. The retained sequence is limited to the CDR3, 33 bases, with the frame set at the first base. V gives up 7 bases and J gives up 5 bases, and the segment between their germline ends measures 11 bases. Via the germline V gene (reference sequence), CDR1 is DFQATT and CDR2 SNEGSKA. Using the deep immunoSEQ assay, TCR CDR3 regions were amplified from genomic DNA by multiplex PCR. Extracted genomic DNA from each cell subset was distributed evenly across all wells of several immunoSEQ 96-well plates, and each plate was treated as a replicate. For sorted subsets, each replicate PCR was loaded with around 200 ng genomic DNA, equivalent to 25,000 to 30,000 T cell genomes. Purified libraries were measured with a Qubit 3.0 fluorometer, size-checked on a Bioanalyzer 2100, and measured again with the KAPA Library Quantification kit. A separate single-read 150-cycle Illumina NextSeq 550 flow cell was used to sequence each immunoSEQ 96-well plate. Regarding the original processing steps: The immunoSEQ output contained only junctional sequences without quality scores, so filtering could not match that applied to full-length reads. Sequences were annotated with PyIR, a Python wrapper for IgBLAST v1.9, and V/J genes and CDR3 were assigned using IMGT germline references. Reads with weak V/J assignments (E-value above 1e-6), missing CDR3, stop codons, out-of-frame junctions, or ambiguous translated residues were removed. V3J clonotypes were defined by identical inferred V gene, J gene, and CDR3 amino acid sequence. To compute the percentage overlap between repertoires, the number of shared unique clonotypes was divided by the size of the smaller repertoire. RTK rarefaction, the Chao1 estimator, and Recon v2.1 estimates of unobserved clonotypes were used to assess repertoire richness. Generation probabilities were computed with OLGA for all TCRbeta clonotypes obtained by the gDNA method from four donors. The table comes from immuneACCESS by way of TCRdb, which keeps in-frame sequences with V and J called. Part of the clones is missing from these tables; in studies checked, under half for an unresolved V gene and the rest for unknown reasons. Clone size and V and J calls were adopted from that table, with D and trimming inferred from the DNA. The sample includes about 1.5 million clones, with around 98% observed a single time. The ten largest clones capture 0.45% of the sample.

Donors were healthy HIV-negative adults with no recently reported acute infections or vaccinations. Only Caucasian adults living in Nashville, Tennessee, USA were represented among the donors. CD4+ T cells were enriched by magnetic negative selection; naive cells were then positively selected on CD45RA, and the negative fraction formed the memory subset. Blood was obtained by leukapheresis, after which PBMCs were separated by Ficoll-Histopaque density gradient centrifugation and cryopreserved in liquid nitrogen vapor phase. Purity and quantity of every magnetically sorted T cell population were checked by analytical flow cytometry. From each sorted fraction, genomic DNA was isolated and quantified by UV absorbance on a Nanodrop 2000c.

The receptor's source is a man aged 25 to 40 in good health. The specimen was naive CD4+ T cells sorted from blood. According to the study, the label for this sample's cell subset or site signals: CD45RA+ positively selected. The rearranged segments are TRBV20-1 and TRBJ1-1; matching of 6 bases hints at TRBD1 as the D gene. In nucleotides, the sequence is TGCAGTGACGAGGGGGAAACTGAAGCTTTCTTT. The resulting protein is CSDEGETEAFF.